This entry lists 19 T cell receptor beta chains sequenced from one sample in a study of blood T cell repertoires in COVID-19. Using immunoSEQ multiplex PCR, the repertoire was profiled, and TCRdb retains in-frame clones only, with some absent. Of 140,000 to 150,000 clones listed, more than 65% were seen once; the top ten hold about 9.4%. Sequences were obtained from peripheral blood. The receptors were sampled from a man aged 55 to 70 with active or convalescent COVID-19.

The V call is TRBV30, the J call TRBJ1-4; 8 bases are shared with TRBD1. V shed 3 bases, J shed 8 bases, and the junction held 8 bases outside the gene matches. CDR3 size: 14 residues. Germline V lookup: CDR1 GTSNPN, CDR2 SVGIG (reference sequence). The CDR3 loop is CAWRATGVWEKLFF. CDR3 DNA: TGTGCCTGGAGGGCGACAGGGGTTTGGGAAAAACTGTTTTTT.

V usage is TRBV7-2 and J usage is TRBJ2-5; 7 positions agree with TRBD2. With V trimmed by 5 bases and J by 7 bases, 13 bases remained unmatched. CDR1 is SGHTA, CDR2 FQGNSA, per germline. The CDR3 is 15 amino acids. CDR3 residues: CASSPWGGSELTQYF. CDR3 DNA: TGTGCCAGCAGCCCGTGGGGCGGGAGCGAGCTGACCCAGTACTTC.

V usage is TRBV10-3 and J usage is TRBJ2-2; 8 nucleotides match TRBD1. Per germline, CDR1 ENHRY and CDR2 SYGVKD. This CDR3 contains 17 residues. V was pared by 3 bases and J by 5 bases, with 11 bases of the junction left unmatched. The CDR3 loop reads CAISDPGQASPTGELFF. The CDR3 DNA reads TGTGCCATCAGTGACCCGGGACAGGCTAGCCCTACCGGGGAGCTGTTTTTT.

V usage is TRBV19 and J usage is TRBJ2-5, with TRBD2 as a possible D gene (5 bases). V lost 9 bases to trimming and J lost 5 bases, with 16 bases between them. The CDR3 is 13 residues long. Germline V gene sequence: CDR1 LNHDA, CDR2 SQIVND (reference sequence). CDR3 loop: CASQPGRGETQYF. The CDR3 coding sequence is TGTGCCAGCCAACCGGGCCGAGGGGAGACCCAGTACTTC.

This sequence joins TRBV6-2 or TRBV6-3 and TRBJ2-5; D is perhaps TRBD1 (6 bases). Per germline, CDR1 MNHEY and CDR2 SVGEGT. V lost 4 bases, J lost 3 bases, and 12 bases lay in between. This CDR3 spans 14 amino acids. The DNA of the CDR3 is TGTGCCAGCAGTTTTGACAGGCTGGAAGAGACCCAGTACTTC. It specifies CASSFDRLEETQYF.

V and J are TRBV30 and TRBJ1-5; the match to TRBD1 covers 11 bases. Germline values: CDR1 GTSNPN, CDR2 SVGIG (reference sequence). Unmatched junction bases numbered 5, after V lost 0 bases and J lost 4 bases. The CDR3 runs to 16 residues. The CDR3 nucleotides read TGTGCCTGGAGTGTCCGGGACAGGGGGTGGAATCAGCCCCAGCATTTT. Its translation: CAWSVRDRGWNQPQHF. The whole variable domain, filled in from reference TRBV30 and TRBJ1-5, reads SQTIHQWPATLVQPVGSPLSLECTVEGTSNPNLYWYRQAAGRGLQLLFYSVGIGQISSEVPQNLSASRPQDRQFILSSKKLLLSDSGFYLCAWSVRDRGWNQPQHFGDGTRLSIL.

The chain links TRBV2 to TRBJ2-5; D might be TRBD1 (6 bases). Trimming removed 6 bases from V and 4 bases from J, with 12 bases in between. The CDR3 length is 13 residues. The germline CDR1 and CDR2 sequences are SNHLY and FYNNEI. This CDR3 is CASRGLGGETQYF. The CDR3, as DNA: TGTGCCAGCAGGGGGCTAGGGGGAGAGACCCAGTACTTC. Supplemented by reference TRBV2 and TRBJ2-5, the full variable domain reads EPEVTQTPSHQVTQMGQEVILRCVPISNHLYFYWYRQILGQKVEFLVSFYNNEISEKSEIFDDQFSVERPDGSNFTLKIRSTKLEDSAMYFCASRGLGGETQYFGPGTRLLVL.

This chain connects TRBV16 to TRBJ1-1; 8 bases fit TRBD1. Looked up from germline, CDR1 is KGHSY and CDR2 is FQNENV. The CDR3 loop spans 12 amino acids. The ends lost 4 bases at V and 11 bases at J; junction bases unmatched: 6. CDR3 in amino acids: CASSLGTGTAFF. In DNA form, the CDR3 reads TGTGCCAGCAGCCTTGGGACAGGAACGGCTTTCTTT.

This clone was counted a single time. The chain uses TRBV11-3 and TRBJ1-1; 9 bases fit TRBD1. Germline CDR1 SGHNT, CDR2 YENEEA. CDR3 size: 16 residues. After removal of 1 base from V and 4 bases from J, the junction contained 7 bases not matched to a gene. The CDR3 DNA reads TGTGCCAGCAGCTTAGCGGGACAGGGAAGGCGCACTGAAGCTTTCTTT. It yields the protein CASSLAGQGRRTEAFF.

The V gene is TRBV10-3, the J gene TRBJ1-2; no definite D call. The CDR3 covers 13 residues. Trimming removed 0 bases from V and 4 bases from J, with 6 bases in between. Germline CDR1 is ENHRY and CDR2 is SYGVKD. DNA of the CDR3: TGTGCCATCAGTGAGTCGCCGGGCTATGGCTACACCTTC. Translated, it gives CAISESPGYGYTF.

This chain uses TRBV5-1 with TRBJ2-7, with D possibly matching TRBD1 (6 bases). This CDR3 region has 16 residues. Per germline, CDR1 SGHRS and CDR2 YFSETQ. Deletions cut 0 bases from V and 3 bases from J, with 16 bases between. Here the CDR3 reads CASSLAVGTLSYEQYF. DNA for the CDR3: TGCGCCAGCAGCTTGGCCGTCGGGACACTGAGCTACGAGCAGTACTTC.

The genes are TRBV6-6 and TRBJ2-1; TRBD2 is a possible D gene (5 bases). This CDR3 spans 14 amino acids. V gave up 0 bases and J gave up 9 bases, with 12 bases separating them. Germline-derived CDR1 and CDR2 are MNHNY and SVGAGI (reference sequence). The CDR3 DNA is TGTGCCAGCAGTTACTCGAGTAGGAGGAGTGAGCAGTTCTTC. Amino acid sequence: CASSYSSRRSEQFF.

CDR3 in amino acids: CASSPPGSQETQYF. CDR3 nucleotide sequence: TGTGCCAGCAGCCCCCCAGGGTCCCAAGAGACCCAGTACTTC. This chain links TRBV11-3 with TRBJ2-5; maybe TRBD1 (5 bases). CDR1 is SGHNT, CDR2 YENEEA, per germline. V lost 5 bases, J lost 1 base, and 11 bases lay in between. The CDR3 covers 14 residues.

The rearrangement joins TRBV11-3 to TRBJ1-1; tentatively, D is TRBD1 (6 bases). CDR3 size: 13 residues. The V end was cut by 10 bases, the J end by 1 base, with 13 bases between. CDR1 is SGHNT and CDR2 is YENEEA in the germline V gene. The CDR3 nucleotides read TGTGCCAACCGAGGGGGTACGAACACTGAAGCTTTCTTT. Amino acid sequence: CANRGGTNTEAFF.

The rearrangement uses TRBV4-3 and TRBJ1-1; 8 bases fit TRBD1. This CDR3 has 14 amino acids. V lost 4 bases and J lost 0; bases outside the gene matches: 1. The germline V gene encodes CDR1 LGHNA and CDR2 YSLEER. The CDR3 DNA reads TGCGCCAGCAGCCGGGGACAGGTGAACACTGAAGCTTTCTTT. Amino acids: CASSRGQVNTEAFF.

This clone occurred a few times. V is TRBV5-6 and J is TRBJ2-7, with 7 positions matching TRBD1. This CDR3 is built from 12 residues. With V trimmed by 0 bases and J by 9 bases, 3 bases remained unmatched. In germline, CDR1 is SGHDT, CDR2 YYEEEE. This chain's CDR3 is CASSLGPGGQYV. The CDR3 bases are TGTGCCAGCAGCTTGGGGCCAGGGGGGCAGTACGTC.

The chain has TRBV13 and TRBJ1-2, with 11 bases lining up with TRBD1. This CDR3 has 19 amino acids. Trimming took 4 bases from V and 7 from J; bases not matched to a gene: 20. Germline V gene lookup returns CDR1 PRHDT and CDR2 FYEKMQ (reference sequence). The chain's CDR3 is CASSSIRRRTGGAVTGYTF. CDR3 nucleotides: TGTGCCAGCAGCTCGATCAGAAGACGGACAGGGGGCGCCGTGACTGGCTACACCTTC.

This chain connects TRBV15 to TRBJ2-7, with TRBD2 matching 8 bases. V lost 1 base and J lost 2; bases outside the gene matches: 4. CDR1 and CDR2 (germline): LNHNV, YYDKDF (reference sequence). The CDR3 spans 15 residues. The CDR3 nucleotides are TGTGCCACCAGCAGAGTTTCGCGGGGGGCCTACGAGCAGTACTTC. Encoded protein: CATSRVSRGAYEQYF.

This clone came up once. The chain combines TRBV15 with TRBJ2-1; D is unclear. Germline-derived CDR1 and CDR2 are LNHNV and YYDKDF (reference sequence). This CDR3 is built from 11 residues. Trimming pared 8 bases from V and 4 bases from J, leaving 6 bases between. The CDR3 DNA is TGTGCCACCTCCGTATACAATGAGCAGTTCTTC. It translates to CATSVYNEQFF.